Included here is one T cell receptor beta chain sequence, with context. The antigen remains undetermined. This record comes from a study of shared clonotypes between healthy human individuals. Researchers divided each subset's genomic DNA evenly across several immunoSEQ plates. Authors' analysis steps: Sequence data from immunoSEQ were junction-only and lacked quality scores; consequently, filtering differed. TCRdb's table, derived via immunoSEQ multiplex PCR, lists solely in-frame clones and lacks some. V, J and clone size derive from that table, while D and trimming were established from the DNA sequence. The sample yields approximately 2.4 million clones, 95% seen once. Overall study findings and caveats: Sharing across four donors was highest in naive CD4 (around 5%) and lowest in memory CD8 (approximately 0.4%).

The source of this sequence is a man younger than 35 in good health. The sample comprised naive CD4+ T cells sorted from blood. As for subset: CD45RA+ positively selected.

CDR3: CASSSYRTADRPQHF. For the CDR3, the DNA is TGTGCCAGCAGCTCCTACCGGACAGCCGACCGACCCCAGCATTTT. This chain uses TRBV28 with TRBJ1-5; possible D gene TRBD1, 6 bases. CDR1 and CDR2 from the germline V gene are MDHEN and SYDVKM. CDR3 length: 15 residues. V was pared by 6 bases and J by 10 bases, with 22 bases between.